What follows are 21 T cell receptor beta chains derived from one specimen sequenced in a study of cytomegalovirus exposure and HLA in healthy donors. The PCR contained 60 Vbeta and 13 Jbeta primers. Assay used: immunoSEQ multiplex PCR; TCRdb lists only in-frame clones, some missing. The sample has roughly 20,000 clones, 70% to 80% seen once. Input material: PBMCs. The receptors shown here come from a man in his 60s in good health and CMV-seronegative.

This chain joins TRBV5-6 and TRBJ1-4; D unclear. Trimming removed 0 bases at V and 10 bases at J, with 13 bases between. The CDR3 has 14 amino acids. The germline CDR1 and CDR2 sequences are SGHDT and YYEEEE. The CDR3 DNA reads as TGTGCCAGCAGCTTGGAGAGGGTTGGAGGAAAACTGTTTTTT. This encodes CASSLERVGGKLFF.

V and J are TRBV15 and TRBJ2-7; TRBD2 matches 8 bases. The CDR3 covers 17 residues. J was trimmed by 7 bases and V by 4 bases; bases with no gene match: 18. Looked up from germline, CDR1 is LNHNV and CDR2 is YYDKDF (reference sequence). The CDR3 sequence is CATSKPTGTRGFGEQYF. The CDR3 DNA reads as TGTGCCACCAGCAAACCAACCGGGACTAGAGGTTTTGGAGAGCAGTACTTC. Supplemented by reference TRBV15 and TRBJ2-7, the full variable domain reads DAMVIQNPRYQVTQFGKPVTLSCSQTLNHNVMYWYQQKSSQAPKLLFHYYDKDFNNEADTPDNFQSRRPNTSFCFLDIRSPGLGDTAMYLCATSKPTGTRGFGEQYFGPGTRLTVT.

The genes are TRBV4-2 and TRBJ1-5; tentative D call: TRBD1 (6 bases). The CDR3 runs to 14 residues. The V end was cut by 4 bases, the J end by 3 bases, with 10 bases between. CDR1 and CDR2 (germline): LGHNA, YNFKEQ. The CDR3 sequence is CASSPRDTNQPQHF. The CDR3 coding sequence is TGTGCCAGCAGCCCCCGGGACACCAATCAGCCCCAGCATTTT.

This clone was seen only a few times. The J gene is TRBJ2-5, the V gene TRBV5-4; D is possibly TRBD2 (7 bases). Trimming shortened V by 6 bases and J by 4 bases, and 13 bases separated the two germline ends. The germline V gene encodes CDR1 SGHNT and CDR2 YYREEE (reference sequence). This CDR3 region has 13 residues. The CDR3 loop is CASTLGGAETQYF. CDR3 nucleotides: TGTGCCAGCACCCTTGGGGGGGCAGAGACCCAGTACTTC.

This clone has just one count. The chain uses TRBV30 and TRBJ2-7; no definite D call. The CDR3 length is 11 residues. CDR1 is GTSNPN and CDR2 is SVGIG in the germline V gene (reference sequence). Trimming shortened V by 1 base and J by 4 bases, and 5 bases separated the two germline ends. The CDR3 here is CAWSGRYEQYF. CDR3 bases: TGTGCCTGGAGTGGCAGATACGAGCAGTACTTC.

The chain couples TRBV4-2 to TRBJ2-3, with 9 bases aligning to TRBD2. Trimming cost V 4 bases and J 3 bases; bases outside gene matches: 14. Germline CDR1 LGHNA, CDR2 YNFKEQ. This CDR3 spans 18 amino acids. CDR3 DNA: TGTGCCAGCAGCCGAAAGAAGGGGGCTAGCGGGGCGACAGATACGCAGTATTTT. Its protein is CASSRKKGASGATDTQYF.

V is TRBV11-1 and J is TRBJ2-3, with D maybe TRBD1 (5 bases). This CDR3 is built from 14 residues. Germline V gene data show CDR1 as SGHAT and CDR2 as FQDESV (reference sequence). The V end lost 5 bases, the J end lost 0 bases, and 9 bases lay between the germline ends. Here the CDR3 reads CASSPQGSTDTQYF. DNA of the CDR3: TGTGCCAGCAGCCCCCAGGGAAGCACAGATACGCAGTATTTT.

This chain joins TRBV11-2 and TRBJ1-2; D gene ambiguous. The CDR3 spans 15 residues. Germline CDR1 reads SGHAT; CDR2 reads FQNNGV. V shed 1 base and J shed 3 bases, with 12 bases lying between them. The DNA for the CDR3 is TGTGCCAGCAGCTTAGGCCCCACAGACCACTATGGCTACACCTTC. It yields the protein CASSLGPTDHYGYTF.

The chain employs TRBV19 and TRBJ1-4; 7 nucleotides align to TRBD1. With 4 bases clipped from V and 7 bases from J, the junction kept 12 bases outside the gene matches. From germline, CDR1 is LNHDA and CDR2 SQIVND (reference sequence). This CDR3 has 16 residues. The CDR3 region has the DNA TGTGCCAGTAGTAGGACGCGACAGGGACGAACTGAAAAACTGTTTTTT. Translation: CASSRTRQGRTEKLFF.

CDR3 region: CASSPGQGRTGELFF. CDR3 coding DNA: TGTGCCAGCTCACCAGGACAGGGGAGAACCGGGGAGCTGTTTTTT. The rearrangement links TRBV18 to TRBJ2-2; 9 nucleotides agree with TRBD1. The V gene's germline CDR1 is KGHSH and CDR2 LQKENI. This CDR3 has 15 residues. V was pared by 2 bases and J by 5 bases, with 3 bases of the junction left unmatched. The whole variable domain, remainder taken from reference TRBV18 and TRBJ2-2, is NAGVMQNPRHLVRRRGQEARLRCSPMKGHSHVYWYRQLPEEGLKFMVYLQKENIIDESGMPKERFSAEFPKEGPSILRIQQVVRGDSAAYFCASSPGQGRTGELFFGEGSRLTVL.

This clone was seen a handful of times. This rearrangement joins TRBV6-1 to TRBJ1-5, with D unclear. CDR1 and CDR2 from the germline V gene are MNHNS and SASEGT. The CDR3 covers 15 residues. Trimming took off 1 base at V and 5 bases at J, with 12 bases between the two ends. CDR3 DNA sequence: TGTGCCAGCAGTGAAGTGGTGCAGAGCGATCAGCCCCAGCATTTT. The encoded protein is CASSEVVQSDQPQHF.

In regard to this clone: Sequence at one end of the junction differs from germline and may be a read error. This rearrangement joins TRBV28 to TRBJ2-7, with D maybe TRBD2 (5 bases). CDR1 and CDR2 (germline): MDHEN, SYDVKM. The CDR3 totals 13 residues. CDR3 DNA sequence: TGTGCCTGCAGTTTAGACCCGAGGGACGAGCAGTACTTC. Translation: CACSLDPRDEQYF.

DNA for the CDR3: TGTGCCAGCAGTTACAGTCCTAACTATGGCTACACCTTC. Translating gives CASSYSPNYGYTF. This chain links TRBV28 with TRBJ1-2, with no clear D. This CDR3 has 13 residues. CDR1 is MDHEN, CDR2 SYDVKM, per germline. Trimming shortened V by 4 bases and J by 0 bases, and 6 bases separated the two germline ends.

The chain joins TRBV18 to TRBJ2-6, with a weak D call TRBD1 (6 bases). CDR1 and CDR2 from the germline V gene are KGHSH and LQKENI. This CDR3 has 19 amino acids. Trimming removed 4 bases from V and 0 bases from J, with 19 bases in between. CDR3 sequence (DNA): TGTGCCAGCTCACGCAACCTAGGACAGCTTAGCTCTGGGGCCAACGTCCTGACTTTC. This codes for CASSRNLGQLSSGANVLTF.

The V and J genes are TRBV7-3 and TRBJ2-7; 7 bases map to TRBD2. CDR1 is SGHTA, CDR2 FQGTGA, per germline. The ends lost 6 bases at V and 3 bases at J; junction bases unmatched: 11. This CDR3 has 15 amino acids. CDR3 in amino acids: CASRNGGAGHYEQYF. The CDR3 DNA reads as TGTGCCAGCAGGAATGGTGGAGCGGGGCACTACGAGCAGTACTTC.

This clone appeared a single time. This chain uses TRBV4-1 with TRBJ1-2; D might be TRBD1 (5 bases). CDR1 is MGHRA and CDR2 is YSYEKL in the germline V gene. The CDR3 extends over 14 amino acids. Trimming took 1 base from V and 6 from J, leaving 12 bases between them. CDR3 in amino acids: CASSQVGRRDGYTF. The CDR3 DNA is TGCGCCAGCAGCCAAGTTGGGCGCAGGGATGGCTACACCTTC.

This clone has only a few counts. The rearrangement links TRBV10-2 to TRBJ1-1, with TRBD1 identical over 7 bases. V gave up 7 bases and J gave up 7 bases; unmatched junction bases: 9. CDR3 size: 13 residues. CDR1 WSHSY and CDR2 SAAADI come from the germline V gene. This CDR3 is CASTGTAKFEAFF. The CDR3 nucleotides read TGCGCCAGCACCGGGACAGCCAAGTTTGAAGCTTTCTTT.

This chain uses TRBV5-1 with TRBJ1-4, with 8 bases that match TRBD1. CDR3 length: 16 amino acids. Germline CDR1 reads SGHRS; CDR2 reads YFSETQ. V shed 0 bases, J shed 7 bases, and the junction held 8 bases outside the gene matches. In DNA form, the CDR3 reads TGCGCCAGCAGCTTGGGATTCAGGGGGCTGGGTGAAAAACTGTTTTTT. Its translation: CASSLGFRGLGEKLFF.

With regard to this clone: A junction end diverges from the germline sequence, so it may reflect a read error. The rearrangement links TRBV7-7 to TRBJ2-5; weak D call: TRBD1 (5 bases). Per germline, CDR1 SSHAT and CDR2 FNYEAQ (reference sequence). The CDR3 has 15 residues. For the CDR3, the DNA is TGTGCTAGCAGCTTAGAGGCAGGGTCGGCAGAGACCCAGTACTTC. Translating it yields CASSLEAGSAETQYF.

CDR3 protein: CASTISQGYEQYF. CDR3 bases: TGTGCCAGCACCATCTCACAGGGTTACGAGCAGTACTTC. The chain combines TRBV7-9 with TRBJ2-7; D possibly corresponds to TRBD1 (6 bases). Trimming shortened V by 7 bases and J by 4 bases, and 14 bases separated the two germline ends. CDR3 length: 13 amino acids. The germline gives CDR1 SEHNR, CDR2 FQNEAQ (reference sequence). Full variable domain (outside the CDR3, taken from reference TRBV7-9 and TRBJ2-7): DTGVSQNPRHKITKRGQNVTFRCDPISEHNRLYWYRQTLGQGPEFLTYFQNEAQLEKSRLLSDRFSAERPKGSFSTLEIQRTEQGDSAMYLCASTISQGYEQYFGPGTRLTVT.

V is TRBV14 and J is TRBJ1-1, with TRBD1 matching over 7 bases. Germline V gene data show CDR1 as SGHDN and CDR2 as FVKESK. The V and J ends lost 3 bases and 4 bases, in that order; junction bases with no gene match: 2. The CDR3 loop spans 13 amino acids. The CDR3 coding sequence is TGTGCCAGCAGCCAGGCAGGGGGCACTGAAGCTTTCTTT. Translating it yields CASSQAGGTEAFF.